Listed below are T cell receptor beta chains from one sample, sequenced in a study of blood T cell repertoires in COVID-19. Assay: immunoSEQ multiplex PCR; the TCRdb copy retains only in-frame clones and omits some. Of about 190,000 clones detected, 84% appear once; the ten largest clones hold more than 3%. Sequenced: PBMCs or T cells enriched from blood (not recorded which). Receptors originate from a woman aged 25 to 39 who had been exposed to COVID-19. Both conserved end residues are part of each CDR3. The D gene is left open where the match is weak.

D gene	V gene	J gene	CDR3 length	CDR3 protein	CDR3 DNA
TRBD1	TRBV10-2	TRBJ1-1	13	CASRGTGNTEAFF	TGCGCCAGCAGGGGGACAGGCAACACTGAAGCTTTCTTT
TRBD1	TRBV4-1	TRBJ2-1	14	CASSARDRGDEQFF	TGCGCCAGCAGCGCGCGGGACAGGGGAGATGAGCAGTTCTTC
.	TRBV5-1	TRBJ1-2	14	CASSLDTGNYGYTF	TGCGCCAGCAGCCTGGATACGGGGAACTATGGCTACACCTTC
.	TRBV11-1	TRBJ2-3	15	CASSFQPRNTDTQYF	TGTGCCAGCAGCTTTCAGCCTAGGAACACAGATACGCAGTATTTT
TRBD2	TRBV7-2	TRBJ2-5	15	CASSFSGGEVGTQYF	TGTGCCAGCAGCTTTAGCGGGGGGGAGGTCGGGACCCAGTACTTC
.	TRBV19	TRBJ1-1	15	CASSPPWRTNTEAFF	TGTGCCAGTAGTCCTCCCTGGAGAACGAACACTGAAGCTTTCTTT
TRBD1	TRBV5-1	TRBJ2-1	16	CASSLAVGQGSVEQFF	TGCGCCAGCAGCTTGGCCGTTGGACAGGGTTCGGTTGAGCAGTTCTTC
.	TRBV9	TRBJ2-5	16	CASSATSQPTPETQYF	TGTGCCAGCAGCGCAACTAGCCAACCTACTCCTGAGACCCAGTACTTC
TRBD1	TRBV7-6	TRBJ1-1	14	CASSPGQGHTEAFF	TGTGCCAGCAGTCCCGGACAGGGTCACACTGAAGCTTTCTTT
.	TRBV10-3	TRBJ2-2	14	CAIGGAAQSGELFF	TGTGCCATTGGGGGGGCCGCCCAGTCCGGGGAGCTGTTTTTT
TRBD1	TRBV6-5	TRBJ2-6	15	CASSQISRQGGVLTF	TGTGCCAGCAGTCAAATCTCCAGACAGGGGGGCGTCCTGACTTTC
.	TRBV11-2	TRBJ2-7	14	CASSPIRGAYEQYF	TGTGCCAGCAGCCCCATAAGGGGCGCCTACGAGCAGTACTTC
TRBD1	TRBV4-1	TRBJ1-4	17	CASSQTGSALTNEKLFF	TGCGCCAGCAGCCAGACAGGGTCGGCGTTAACTAATGAAAAACTGTTTTTT
.	TRBV7-9	TRBJ2-7	16	CASSLLRGDGSYEQYF	TGTGCCAGCAGCTTACTCCGGGGTGACGGGTCTTACGAGCAGTACTTC
.	TRBV5-1	TRBJ1-1	16	CASSPPVAGDHTEAFF	TGCGCCAGCAGCCCCCCCGTGGCAGGGGATCATACTGAAGCTTTCTTT
.	TRBV7-9	TRBJ1-4	13	CASSLRGFEKLFF	TGTGCCAGCAGCTTAAGGGGATTTGAAAAACTGTTTTTT
TRBD2	TRBV29-1	TRBJ2-3	15	CSVEGRGGSTDTQYF	TGCAGCGTTGAAGGGCGGGGGGGCAGCACAGATACGCAGTATTTT
.	TRBV18	TRBJ2-5	14	CASSPTTYQETQYF	TGTGCCAGCTCCCCCACAACGTACCAAGAGACCCAGTACTTC
.	TRBV2	TRBJ1-2	15	CASSLLGGEGYGYTF	TGTGCCAGCAGTCTCTTGGGTGGGGAGGGATATGGCTACACCTTC
TRBD1	TRBV7-2	TRBJ1-1	14	CASSLTLGTGPAFF	TGTGCCAGCAGCTTGACCCTCGGGACAGGGCCAGCTTTCTTT
.	TRBV7-9	TRBJ2-7	15	CASSLVGQAAYEQYF	TGTGCCAGCAGCTTAGTGGGGCAGGCGGCCTACGAGCAGTACTTC
.	TRBV5-1	TRBJ1-1	10	CASSFGEAFF	TGCGCCAGCAGCTTCGGTGAAGCTTTCTTT